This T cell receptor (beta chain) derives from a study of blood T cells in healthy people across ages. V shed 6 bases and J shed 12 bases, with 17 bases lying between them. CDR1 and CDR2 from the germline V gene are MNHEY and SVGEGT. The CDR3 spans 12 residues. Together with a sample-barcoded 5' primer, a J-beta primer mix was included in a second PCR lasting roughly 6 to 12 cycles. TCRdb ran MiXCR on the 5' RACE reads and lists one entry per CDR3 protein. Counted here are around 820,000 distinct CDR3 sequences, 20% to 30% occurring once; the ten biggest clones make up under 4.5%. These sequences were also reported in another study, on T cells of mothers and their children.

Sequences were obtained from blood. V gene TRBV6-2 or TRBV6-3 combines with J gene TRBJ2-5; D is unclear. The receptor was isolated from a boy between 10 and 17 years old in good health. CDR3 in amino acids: CASSIGVGSKYF. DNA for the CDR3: TGTGCCAGCAGCATAGGCGTGGGTTCGAAGTACTTC.